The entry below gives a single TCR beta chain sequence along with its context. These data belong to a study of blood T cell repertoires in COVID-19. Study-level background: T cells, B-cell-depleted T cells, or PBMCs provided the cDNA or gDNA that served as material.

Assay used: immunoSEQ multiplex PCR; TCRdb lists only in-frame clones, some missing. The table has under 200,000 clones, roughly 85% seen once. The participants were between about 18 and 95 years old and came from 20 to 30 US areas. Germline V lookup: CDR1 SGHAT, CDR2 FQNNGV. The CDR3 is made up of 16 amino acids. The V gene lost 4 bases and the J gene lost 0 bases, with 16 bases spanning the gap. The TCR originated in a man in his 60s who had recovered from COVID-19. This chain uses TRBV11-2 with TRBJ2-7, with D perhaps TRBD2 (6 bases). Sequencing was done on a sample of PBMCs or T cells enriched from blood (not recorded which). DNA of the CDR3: TGTGCCAGCAGCTCGCACGGGAGCTACCCCTCCTACGAGCAGTACTTC. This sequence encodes CASSSHGSYPSYEQYF.